This entry concerns a single T cell receptor beta chain. What it recognizes is unknown. Genomic DNA of each subset was evenly split across several immunoSEQ plates. The data were produced by immunoSEQ multiplex PCR, yet TCRdb's version contains in-frame clones alone and is incomplete. This sample yields some 2 million clones, of which about 95% are seen a single time; more than 0.95% belongs to the top ten. This entry belongs to a study of shared clonotypes between healthy human individuals. CD45RO-negative cells were positively selected for CCR7, leaving out terminally differentiated effector memory CD45RA+ cells. Donors comprised healthy HIV-negative adults lacking recent acute infections or vaccinations. Overall study results and limits: Sorted-subset sequencing was shown by rarefaction to be incomplete despite large depth. Naive subsets generally exceeded memory subsets in estimated richness.

Germline CDR1 SGHAT, CDR2 FQNNGV. Trimming removed 0 bases at V and 7 bases at J, with 12 bases between. This CDR3 region has 14 residues. The sequenced sample was naive CD8+ T cells sorted from blood. The chain carries TRBV11-2 and TRBJ1-1; D not resolved. This TCR was sampled from a man between 18 and 29 years old in good health. The CDR3 here is CASSLEAWKLEAFF. The CDR3 coding sequence is TGTGCCAGCAGCTTAGAGGCGTGGAAACTTGAAGCTTTCTTT.